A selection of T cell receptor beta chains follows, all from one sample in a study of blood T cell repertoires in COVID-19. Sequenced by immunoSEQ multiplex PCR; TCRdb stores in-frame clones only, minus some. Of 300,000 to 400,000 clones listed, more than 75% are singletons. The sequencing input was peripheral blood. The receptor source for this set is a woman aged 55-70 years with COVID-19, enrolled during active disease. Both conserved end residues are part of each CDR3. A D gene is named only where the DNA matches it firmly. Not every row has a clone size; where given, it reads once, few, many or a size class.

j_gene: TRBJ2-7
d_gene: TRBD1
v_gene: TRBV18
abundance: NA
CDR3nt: TGTGCCAGCTCACCTAGGACAGGGAGGTCCTACGAGCAGTACTTC
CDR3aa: CASSPRTGRSYEQYF

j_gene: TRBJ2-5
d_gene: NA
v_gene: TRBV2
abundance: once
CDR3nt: TGTGCCAGCAGGCCCACAGGGTCGGGAGAGACCCAGTACTTC
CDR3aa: CASRPTGSGETQYF

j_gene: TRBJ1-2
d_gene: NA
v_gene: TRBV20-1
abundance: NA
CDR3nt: TGCAGTGCTAGAGATCTGGAGGGCTACACCTTC
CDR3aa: CSARDLEGYTF

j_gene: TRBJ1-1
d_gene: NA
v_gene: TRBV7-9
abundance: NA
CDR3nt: TGTGCCAGCAGCCTTACAGGGTCGATGAACACTGAAGCTTTCTTT
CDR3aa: CASSLTGSMNTEAFF

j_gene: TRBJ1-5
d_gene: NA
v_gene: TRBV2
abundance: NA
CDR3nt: TGTGCCAGCAGTGTCGGGGGGATTCGCAATCAGCCCCAGCATTTT
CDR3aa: CASSVGGIRNQPQHF

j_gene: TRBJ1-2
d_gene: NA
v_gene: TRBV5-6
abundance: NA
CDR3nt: TGTGCCAGCAACGATCGGGGGTCCCCCCGTAACTATGGCTACACCTTC
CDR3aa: CASNDRGSPRNYGYTF

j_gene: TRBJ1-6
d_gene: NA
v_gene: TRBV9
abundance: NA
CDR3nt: TGTGCCAGCAGCGTGGGCGGGAGGAATTCACCCCTCCACTTT
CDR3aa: CASSVGGRNSPLHF

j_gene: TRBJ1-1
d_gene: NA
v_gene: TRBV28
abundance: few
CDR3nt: TGTGCCAGCTGGGGTGGGGGGACTGAAGCTTTCTTT
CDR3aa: CASWGGGTEAFF

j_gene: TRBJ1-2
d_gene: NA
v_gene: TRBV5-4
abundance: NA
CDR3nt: TGTGCCAGCAGCTTTGCGGGGGCAAACACCTTC
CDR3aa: CASSFAGANTF

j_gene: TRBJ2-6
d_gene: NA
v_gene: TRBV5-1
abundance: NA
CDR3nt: TGCGCCAGCAGCTTGGGCCCTCGGGGGGGGGCCAACGTCCTGACTTTC
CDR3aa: CASSLGPRGGANVLTF

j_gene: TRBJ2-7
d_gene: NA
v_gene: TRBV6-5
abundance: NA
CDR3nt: TGTGCCAGCACCCAGGGTGGGTACCCCGAGCAGTACTTC
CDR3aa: CASTQGGYPEQYF

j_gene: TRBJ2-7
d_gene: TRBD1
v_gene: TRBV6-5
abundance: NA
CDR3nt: TGTGCCAGCAGGCGGTGGGACAGGGGATCCTACGAGCAGTACTTC
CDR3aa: CASRRWDRGSYEQYF

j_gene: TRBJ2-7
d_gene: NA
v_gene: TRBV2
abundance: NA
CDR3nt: TGTGCCAGACGACGAGGAGGGCGATACGAGCAGTACTTC
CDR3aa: CARRRGGRYEQYF

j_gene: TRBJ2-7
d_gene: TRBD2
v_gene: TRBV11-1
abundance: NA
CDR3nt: TGTGCCAGCAGCCCGGGGGGAGGCGGACTGTGGTACGAGCAGTACTTC
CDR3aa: CASSPGGGGLWYEQYF

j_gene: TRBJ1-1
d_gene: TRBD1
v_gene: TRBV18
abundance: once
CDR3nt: TGTGCCAGCTCACCCCGGACAGGGTCCGGCACTGAAGCTTTCTTT
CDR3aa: CASSPRTGSGTEAFF

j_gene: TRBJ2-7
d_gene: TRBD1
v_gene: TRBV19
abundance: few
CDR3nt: TGTGCCAGTAGCGCTCAACGACAGGGATACTACGAGCAGTACTTC
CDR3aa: CASSAQRQGYYEQYF

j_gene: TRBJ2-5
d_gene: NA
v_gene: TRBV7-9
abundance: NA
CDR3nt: TGTGCCAGCAGCTTAGCGGGGGGTCTGGAGACCCAGTACTTC
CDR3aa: CASSLAGGLETQYF

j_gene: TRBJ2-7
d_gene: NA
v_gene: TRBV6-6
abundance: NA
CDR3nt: TGTGCCAGCAGGGGGGGAGGGGGCGAGCAGTACTTC
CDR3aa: CASRGGGGEQYF

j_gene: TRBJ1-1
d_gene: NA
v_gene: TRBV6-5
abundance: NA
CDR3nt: TGTGCCACTTCCCGGGGGGGCAGGGGGAACACTGAAGCTTTCTTT
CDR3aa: CATSRGGRGNTEAFF

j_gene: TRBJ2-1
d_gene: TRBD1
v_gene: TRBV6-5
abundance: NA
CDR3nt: TGTGCCAGCAGTAGGGACAGGGGATCCTACAATGAGCAGTTCTTC
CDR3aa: CASSRDRGSYNEQFF

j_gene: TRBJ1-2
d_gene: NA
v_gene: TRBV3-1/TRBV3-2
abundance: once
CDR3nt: TGTGCCAGCAGCCAAGATTATTGGGCAGCTACTAACTATGGCTACACCTTC
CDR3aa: CASSQDYWAATNYGYTF

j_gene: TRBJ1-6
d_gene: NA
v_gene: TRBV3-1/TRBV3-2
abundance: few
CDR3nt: TGTGCCAGCAGTCCTGGGCGGGCAAGACCAAATAATTCACCCCTCCACTTT
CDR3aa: CASSPGRARPNNSPLHF

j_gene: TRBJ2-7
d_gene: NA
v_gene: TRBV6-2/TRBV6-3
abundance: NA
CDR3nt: TGTGCCAGCAGTTCATACATCGACTTGATATCCTACGAGCAGTACTTC
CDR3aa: CASSSYIDLISYEQYF

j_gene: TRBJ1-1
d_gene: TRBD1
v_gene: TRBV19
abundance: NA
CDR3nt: TGTGCCAGTAGTCGGACAGGGACTGAAGCTTTCTTT
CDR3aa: CASSRTGTEAFF

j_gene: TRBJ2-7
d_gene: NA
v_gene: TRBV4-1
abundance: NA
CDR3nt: TGCGCCAGCAGCCAAGATCATCGGGGCTACGAGCAGTACTTC
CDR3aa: CASSQDHRGYEQYF

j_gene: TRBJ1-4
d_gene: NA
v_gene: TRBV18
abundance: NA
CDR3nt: TGTGCCAGCTCACAACAGAAAGAAAAACTGTTTTTT
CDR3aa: CASSQQKEKLFF

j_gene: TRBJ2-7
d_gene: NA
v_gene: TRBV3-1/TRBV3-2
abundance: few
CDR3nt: TGTGCCAGCAGCCAAGCCCTTGGGCGGGGTTCCTACGAGCAGTACTTC
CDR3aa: CASSQALGRGSYEQYF

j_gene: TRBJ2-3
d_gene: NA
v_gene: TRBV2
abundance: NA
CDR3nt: TGTGCCAGCAGGCGGTCCAGCGTACCCACAGATACGCAGTATTTT
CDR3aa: CASRRSSVPTDTQYF

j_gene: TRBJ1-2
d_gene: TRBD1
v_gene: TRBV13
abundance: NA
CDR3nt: TGTGCCAGCAGCTTCCTTTCAGGGGGTAAGAATTCGGTCAACGGCTACACCTTC
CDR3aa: CASSFLSGGKNSVNGYTF

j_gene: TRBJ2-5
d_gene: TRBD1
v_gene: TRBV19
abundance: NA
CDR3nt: TGTGCCAGTAGACCAACTGGGACAGGTGACCAAGAGACCCAGTACTTC
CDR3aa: CASRPTGTGDQETQYF